The TCR beta chain under discussion was sequenced for a study of low-dose radiotherapy and immunotherapy resistance in tumors. Looking at the study overall: Ipilimumab 1 mg/kg every six weeks, together with nivolumab 240 mg every two weeks, was given intravenously to patients. From cycle 1 day 1, patients took oral aspirin 300 mg every day for four cycles.

Alpha- and beta-chain coverage of first-strand cDNA came from TRAV- and TRBV-specific primers. TCRs underwent roughly 20 PCR cycles of amplification with a constant-region primer and V-primer adapter. TCRdb re-analysed the reads in MiXCR, keeping a single row per CDR3 protein. The sample has tens of thousands of distinct CDR3 sequences, approximately 20% seen once. Many counts were recorded for this clonotype. Noted time point: before trial treatment. The donors, trial participants, received nivolumab, ipilimumab, aspirin, low-dose cyclophosphamide and low-dose radiotherapy. Patients qualified if they had advanced solid tumors that lacked tumor-infiltrating lymphocytes. Germline CDR1 reads SGHTA; CDR2 reads FQGNSA. With V trimmed by 4 bases and J by 2 bases, 15 bases remained unmatched. CDR3 length: 20 amino acids.

Sequencing used PBMCs, obtained before treatment. The sequence came from a male donor with prostate cancer. V gene TRBV7-2 combines with J gene TRBJ2-3; TRBD2 matches at 13 bases. CDR3 bases: TGTGCCAGCAGCTGGAGAGGACAACGACTAGCGGGGGGATCCACAGATACGCAGTATTTT. It specifies CASSWRGQRLAGGSTDTQYF.